The 21 T cell receptor beta chains given below trace back to one sample, sequenced in a study of OX40 agonist ivuxolimab in advanced cancers. Assay: immunoSEQ multiplex PCR; the TCRdb copy retains only in-frame clones and omits some. This sample has under 140,000 clones; approximately 89% occur once, and the top ten carry 0.27%. Sequencing was performed on CD4+ or CD8+ T cells sorted from blood, taken in a trial of the OX40 agonist ivuxolimab. These receptors all stem from an adult with an advanced solid tumor such as melanoma, head and neck, liver or kidney cancer.

CDR3 in amino acids: CASSHWGGEGTEAFF. The CDR3 DNA is TGTGCCAGCAGCCACTGGGGGGGAGAAGGCACTGAAGCTTTCTTT. The chain joins TRBV7-9 to TRBJ1-1, with a possible D match to TRBD1 (5 bases). The V gene's germline CDR1 is SEHNR and CDR2 FQNEAQ (reference sequence). With 5 bases removed from V and 4 bases from J, the gap between germline ends came to 17 bases. The CDR3 totals 15 residues.

In its sample, this clone was seen once. The chain is built from TRBV7-3 and TRBJ2-1; 9 bases fit TRBD2. From germline, CDR1 is SGHTA and CDR2 FQGTGA. The CDR3 is 15 amino acids. V dropped 1 base and J dropped 7; count of bases not matched to a gene: 5. CDR3 region: CASSLKAGGINEQFF. Here the CDR3 DNA reads TGTGCCAGCAGCTTAAAAGCGGGAGGCATAAATGAGCAGTTCTTC.

In this sample, this clone turned up once. This rearrangement joins TRBV6-5 to TRBJ2-7; D remains unclear. The assigned J gene may be wrong: the sequence end matches TRBJ2-1 better. Germline CDR1 and CDR2: MNHEY and SVGAGI. The CDR3 sequence is 12 residues long. DNA for the CDR3: TGTGCCAGCAGCCGAACGCACAATGAGCAGTTCTTC. Translation: CASSRTHNEQFF.

V usage is TRBV14 and J usage is TRBJ1-6; D call uncertain. Germline V gives CDR1 SGHDN, CDR2 FVKESK. The V end was cut by 4 bases, the J end by 7 bases, with 11 bases between. The CDR3 has 14 amino acids. The CDR3 sequence is CASSLISQNSPLHF. The CDR3 DNA is TGTGCCAGCAGCCTCATCTCACAGAATTCACCCCTCCACTTT.

For the CDR3, the DNA is TGTGCCAGTACTGTGACAGTGAACACTGAAGCTTTCTTT. Translation: CASTVTVNTEAFF. The chain uses TRBV19 and TRBJ1-1, with a tentative D call TRBD1 (5 bases). Trimming took off 7 bases at V and 0 bases at J, with 9 bases between the two ends. This CDR3 contains 13 residues. Germline assignment: CDR1 LNHDA and CDR2 SQIVND (reference sequence).

V gene TRBV7-3 combines with J gene TRBJ1-3; D unclear. Trimming removed 2 bases from V and 0 bases from J, with 2 bases in between. CDR3 size: 13 residues. Germline V gene lookup returns CDR1 SGHTA and CDR2 FQGTGA. CDR3 sequence reads: CASSLYSGNTIYF. The CDR3 DNA sequence: TGTGCCAGCAGCTTATACTCTGGAAACACCATATATTTT. Looking up the rest from reference TRBV7-3 and TRBJ1-3 gives the full variable domain: GAGVSQTPSNKVTEKGKYVELRCDPISGHTALYWYRQSLGQGPEFLIYFQGTGAADDSGLPNDRFFAVRPEGSVSTLKIQRTERGDSAVYLCASSLYSGNTIYFGEGSWLTVV.

The V call is TRBV6-1, the J call TRBJ1-5; 8 bases are shared with TRBD1. The CDR3 runs to 13 residues. The V segment lost 9 bases and the J segment 7 bases; nucleotides outside the gene matches: 8. The V gene's germline CDR1 is MNHNS and CDR2 SASEGT. As DNA, the CDR3 is TGTGCCAGTATACAGGGGGGTAGACAGCCCCAGCATTTT. Translating it yields CASIQGGRQPQHF.

As regards this clone: Because the CDR3's place on the DNA is in doubt, the DNA is left out and the CDR3 is given as listed by TCRdb. The genes are TRBV4-3 and TRBJ2-3; TRBD2, the D gene given by the table, was not confirmed from the DNA. The CDR3 spans 14 amino acids, including both terminal residues. CDR1 is LGHNA, CDR2 YSLEER, per germline. The CDR3 loop is CASSQDFGGGTPYF.

The chain employs TRBV19 and TRBJ2-1; 7 bases fit TRBD1. CDR3 length equals 20 residues. V was pared by 3 bases and J by 1 base, with 18 bases of the junction left unmatched. CDR1 and CDR2 (germline): LNHDA, SQIVND (reference sequence). The CDR3 nucleotides read TGTGCCAGTAGTATTTCCTCGTCCCCATGGGACAGCGATTCCTACAATGAGCAGTTCTTC. Amino acids: CASSISSSPWDSDSYNEQFF. Combining the CDR3 with reference TRBV19 and TRBJ2-1 gives the whole variable domain DGGITQSPKYLFRKEGQNVTLSCEQNLNHDAMYWYRQDPGQGLRLIYYSQIVNDFQKGDIAEGYSVSREKKESFPLTVTSAQKNPTAFYLCASSISSSPWDSDSYNEQFFGPGTRLTVL.

V gene TRBV5-4 combines with J gene TRBJ2-5, with 9 bases aligning to TRBD2. The CDR3 sequence is 15 residues long. Germline CDR1 reads SGHNT; CDR2 reads YYREEE (reference sequence). V was pared by 0 bases and J by 5 bases, with 5 bases of the junction left unmatched. The CDR3 DNA reads TGTGCCAGCAGCTTGGGAGCGGGAGGTGACGAGACCCAGTACTTC. Its translation is CASSLGAGGDETQYF.

The J gene is TRBJ2-6, the V gene TRBV9; TRBD1 aligns across 8 bases. This CDR3 comprises 18 residues. V was pared by 0 bases and J by 0 bases, with 5 bases of the junction left unmatched. CDR1 SGDLS and CDR2 YYNGEE come from the germline V gene. The CDR3 bases are TGTGCCAGCAGCGTAGTTCCAGGGGGCTCCTCTGGGGCCAACGTCCTGACTTTC. Residues: CASSVVPGGSSGANVLTF.

This chain uses TRBV10-3 with TRBJ2-7; perhaps TRBD2 as D (6 bases). Germline-derived CDR1 and CDR2 are ENHRY and SYGVKD. The CDR3 covers 15 residues. V lost 4 bases, J lost 2 bases, and 15 bases lay in between. The CDR3 DNA reads as TGTGCCATCAGTGGTCGATTAGCGGACACCTACGAGCAGTACTTC. It codes for CAISGRLADTYEQYF.

The chain is built from TRBV7-3 and TRBJ2-2; TRBD2 matches at 9 bases. Germline assignment: CDR1 SGHTA and CDR2 FQGTGA. This CDR3 is built from 16 residues. J lost 2 bases, V lost 5 bases, and 6 bases had no gene match. CDR3 amino acids: CASSLNSGRNTGELFF. The CDR3 nucleotides read TGTGCCAGCAGCCTTAATAGCGGGAGAAACACCGGGGAGCTGTTTTTT.

The chain recombines TRBV30 with TRBJ1-2; D may be TRBD1 (6 bases). This CDR3 has 12 residues. The V gene lost 0 bases and the J gene lost 8 bases, with 10 bases spanning the gap. CDR1 GTSNPN and CDR2 SVGIG come from the germline V gene (reference sequence). The chain's CDR3 is CAWSVGHEGYTF. The CDR3 coding sequence is TGTGCCTGGAGTGTGGGACATGAGGGCTACACCTTC.

The chain employs TRBV5-1 and TRBJ1-5; 8 nucleotides agree with TRBD1. In germline, CDR1 is SGHRS, CDR2 YFSETQ. With 0 bases clipped from V and 4 bases from J, the junction kept 3 bases outside the gene matches. The CDR3 spans 15 residues. CDR3 nucleotide sequence: TGCGCCAGCAGCTTGGGTCAGGGGGCGAATCAGCCCCAGCATTTT. This sequence encodes CASSLGQGANQPQHF.

The table lists this clone with a count of one. J is TRBJ2-7 and V is TRBV6-6; D call uncertain. The germline V gene has CDR1 MNHNY and CDR2 SVGAGI (reference sequence). With 2 bases removed from V and 5 bases from J, the gap between germline ends came to 10 bases. This CDR3 has 13 amino acids. The CDR3 region has the DNA TGTGCCAGCAGTTACCCGGGTGGGGACGAGCAGTACTTC. Protein product: CASSYPGGDEQYF.

V gene TRBV11-1 combines with J gene TRBJ1-2; D not resolved. CDR1 and CDR2 (germline): SGHAT, FQDESV (reference sequence). Trimming removed 1 base at V and 4 bases at J, with 16 bases between. The CDR3 is 16 amino acids. CDR3 nucleotide sequence: TGTGCCAGCAGCTTAGATCCGATATCACGATCCTATGGCTACACCTTC. It encodes CASSLDPISRSYGYTF.

This chain uses TRBV5-1 with TRBJ2-2, with D unclear. V was trimmed by 4 bases and J by 4 bases, leaving 11 bases between them. The CDR3 has 14 amino acids. CDR1 and CDR2 from the germline V gene are SGHRS and YFSETQ. The CDR3 is CASSRDRSTGELFF. CDR3 nucleotide sequence: TGCGCCAGCAGCCGAGACCGAAGCACCGGGGAGCTGTTTTTT.

V and J are TRBV6-1 and TRBJ1-1; D is unresolved. In germline, CDR1 is MNHNS, CDR2 SASEGT. Trimming shortened V by 11 bases and J by 3 bases, and 16 bases separated the two germline ends. CDR3 length: 13 residues. The CDR3 here is CASARAGDTEAFF. In DNA, the CDR3 is TGTGCCTCCGCTCGGGCTGGGGACACTGAAGCTTTCTTT.

This chain uses TRBV2 with TRBJ2-7, with 7 bases identical to TRBD1. Germline-derived CDR1 and CDR2 are SNHLY and FYNNEI. This CDR3 is 16 amino acids long. With 2 bases clipped from V and 2 bases from J, the junction kept 9 bases outside the gene matches. Here the CDR3 DNA reads TGTGCCAGCAGTGAAACCCTAGACAGGGAGACCTACGAGCAGTACTTC. It encodes CASSETLDRETYEQYF.

To note about this clone: Its ends do not fully match the called genes, so a read error is possible. The chain is built from TRBV11-2 and TRBJ2-1; 13 bases match TRBD2. The CDR3 is 15 amino acids. The germline V gene has CDR1 SGHAT and CDR2 FQNNGV. CDR3 in DNA: TGTGCCAGCAGCCCGAGGACTAGCGGGGGCGTCCAACCGGTCTTC. Translating gives CASSPRTSGGVQPVF.